The 13 T cell receptor beta chains presented below share a single source sample, sequenced in a study of tumor-infiltrating lymphocytes in primary liver carcinoma. The researchers produced TCR beta cDNA from about 510 ng total RNA with a constant-region primer. Library construction for TCR beta comprised three nested multiplex PCR rounds performed with slightly modified ARM-PCR. Both of the initial two PCR rounds ran for around 9 cycles and employed TRBV1-TRBV30 forward primers alongside a C-beta reverse primer. TCRdb reanalysed the multiplex PCR reads using MiXCR and keeps one entry per CDR3 protein. The data contain about 120,000 distinct CDR3 sequences, less than 75% of them seen just once; the ten biggest clones take up over 8%. Co-extraction yielded RNA and DNA from around 20-30 mg of unsorted bulk tissue. Sequenced: tumor-adjacent normal liver tissue. These receptors all stem from an older woman with primary liver carcinoma and hepatitis B virus infection.

This clonotype has just one count. The rearrangement uses TRBV6-1 and TRBJ2-1, with TRBD1 matching 8 bases. With 8 bases clipped from V and 0 bases from J, the junction kept 6 bases outside the gene matches. This CDR3 has 15 amino acids. The germline gives CDR1 MNHNS, CDR2 SASEGT. CDR3 sequence (DNA): TGTGCCAGCGGACAGGGACACGACTCCTACAATGAGCAGTTCTTC. This encodes CASGQGHDSYNEQFF.

Comment on this clonotype: This may be a read error, as it is one base from a much larger clone. The V gene is TRBV28, the J gene TRBJ1-1; weak D call: TRBD1 (5 bases). The length of the CDR3 is 13 residues. The germline gives CDR1 MDHEN, CDR2 SYDVKM. The DNA of the CDR3 is TGTGCCAGCAGTTTATTGCAGGACACTAAAGCTTTCTTT. Protein: CASSLLQDTKAFF.

In this sample, this clonotype turned up many times. The chain combines TRBV10-2 with TRBJ2-3; no definite D call. The germline V gene has CDR1 WSHSY and CDR2 SAAADI. V lost 4 bases and J lost 1, with 9 bases in between. The CDR3 length is 14 residues. CDR3 region: CASSVGSRTDTQYF. CDR3 coding DNA: TGCGCCAGCAGTGTTGGCAGTCGCACAGATACGCAGTATTTT.

This clonotype has more than one count but fewer than ten. Its ends do not fully match the called genes, so a read error is possible. This chain joins TRBV7-9 and TRBJ2-1, with D unresolved. CDR3 length equals 12 residues. Germline CDR1 SEHNR, CDR2 FQNEAQ (reference sequence). In DNA, the CDR3 is TGTGTCAGCAGCTGGAAATCGGATGAGCAGTTCTTC. It translates to CVSSWKSDEQFF.

This clonotype was seen only a few times. This could be a read error, since a much larger clone is one nucleotide away. J is TRBJ2-7 and V is TRBV14; D remains unclear. Trimming took 5 bases from V and 5 from J, leaving 10 bases between them. Germline lookup yields CDR1 SGHDN and CDR2 FVKESK. CDR3 size: 12 residues. CDR3 amino acids: CASSLTWDEQYV. The CDR3 bases are TGTGCCAGCAGCTTAACCTGGGACGAGCAGTACGTC.

This chain uses TRBV11-2 with TRBJ2-7; 8 bases fit TRBD2. The CDR3 contains 20 residues. Germline V CDR1 and CDR2: SGHAT, FQNNGV. The CDR3 is CVSSAISRLARGQKPYEQYF. The CDR3 region has the DNA TGTGTCAGTAGCGCCATTTCCCGACTAGCGAGAGGGCAGAAACCCTACGAGCAGTACTTC.

On this clonotype itself: A much larger clone sits a single nucleotide away, making a read error possible. The chain combines TRBV28 with TRBJ2-2; the D is unclear. This CDR3 comprises 14 residues. Germline lookup yields CDR1 MDHEN and CDR2 SYDVKM. Trimming stripped 7 bases from V and 1 base from J, with 10 bases between. CDR3 DNA: TGTGCCAGCAAAGAGTGCGAGAACACCGGGGAGCTGTTTTTT. Encoded protein: CASKECENTGELFF.

A remark on this clonotype: The germline gene is not matched at one end of the junction; a read error may be the cause. The chain combines TRBV11-3 with TRBJ2-2; 9 positions match TRBD2. CDR1 is SGHNT, CDR2 YENEEA, per germline. The CDR3 extends over 17 amino acids. In nucleotides, the CDR3 is TGTGCCAGCAGCTTAGACAGGCTAGCGGGAAACACTGGGGAGCTGCTATTT. This translates into CASSLDRLAGNTGELLF.

Remarks on this clonotype: Likely a read error: the CDR3 ends without its conserved phenylalanine or tryptophan. The J gene is TRBJ2-3, the V gene TRBV12-3 or TRBV12-4; 12 bases line up with TRBD1. This CDR3 comprises 15 residues. The CDR3 protein is CANSKGQGAGDTQYL. Written as DNA, the CDR3 is TGTGCCAACAGTAAGGGACAGGGGGCAGGGGATACGCAGTATCTT.

For this clonotype: A much larger clonotype is one base distant, so this may be a read error. Because the CDR3 is missing its conserved closing phenylalanine or tryptophan, this is likely a read error. The V call is TRBV5-1, the J call TRBJ1-1; the match to TRBD1 covers 7 bases. V was pared by 4 bases and J by 4 bases, with 7 bases of the junction left unmatched. Germline CDR1 and CDR2: SGHRS and YFSETQ. The CDR3 sequence is 14 residues long. CDR3: CASSAGTAVTEAFL. CDR3 DNA sequence: TGCGCCAGCAGCGCCGGGACAGCGGTCACTGAAGCTTTCTTA.

Worth noting for this clonotype: A much larger clone lies a single base off, so this may be a read error. CDR3 nucleotide sequence: TGTGCCTGGAATGTACCCAGGGTCCGGACAGATACGCAGTATTTT. This encodes CAWNVPRVRTDTQYF. The chain is built from TRBV30 and TRBJ2-3; possibly TRBD1 for D (5 bases). From germline, CDR1 is GTSNPN and CDR2 SVGIG (reference sequence). This CDR3 has 15 residues. The V end lost 4 bases, the J end lost 3 bases, and 17 bases lay between the germline ends.

The chain joins TRBV11-2 to TRBJ1-1; the D gene is possibly TRBD1 (5 bases). Trimming pared 5 bases from V and 7 bases from J, leaving 35 bases between. CDR1 and CDR2 from the germline V gene are SGHAT and FQNNGV. This CDR3 spans 20 amino acids. The chain's CDR3 is CASSPHQHGHLRFWSYEAFF. CDR3 in DNA: TGTGCCAGCAGCCCGCATCAGCACGGACACCTTCGCTTCTGGAGCTATGAAGCTTTCTTT.

Only one count was recorded for this clonotype. One end of the junction varies from germline; a read error may be responsible. V usage is TRBV29-1 and J usage is TRBJ1-4; TRBD1 matches 7 bases. CDR1 and CDR2 from the germline V gene are SQVTM and ANQGSEA. CDR3 length: 13 amino acids. The CDR3 coding sequence is TGCACCGCCGAAGGGGGCTCGGGTGAAAAACTGTTTTTC. It yields the protein CTAEGGSGEKLFF. The entire variable domain, with the rest obtained from reference TRBV29-1 and TRBJ1-4, is as follows: SAVISQKPSRDICQRGTSLTIQCQVDSQVTMMFWYRQQPGQSLTLIATANQGSEATYESGFVIDKFPISRPNLTFSTLTVSNMSPEDSSIYLCTAEGGSGEKLFFGSGTQLSVL.